These 28 T cell receptor beta chains came from one sample sequenced in a study of T cells in Graves' hyperthyroidism and ophthalmopathy. What was amplified from RNA transcripts were TCR beta CDR3 regions. HTBI primers were employed in a first-round RT-PCR of the TCR CDR3. Via MiXCR, TCRdb re-called the multiplex PCR reads, giving one row per CDR3 protein. Of about 690,000 distinct CDR3 sequences in the sample, roughly a sixth are singletons; the top ten hold roughly 16%. Source material: blood. These TCRs come from a man aged 50-59 years with Graves' hyperthyroidism.

This chain connects TRBV5-4 to TRBJ2-5; 7 positions match TRBD2. The CDR3 loop spans 14 amino acids. The junction had 6 bases not matched to a gene; V was cut back by 6 bases and J by 1 base. The germline CDR1 and CDR2 sequences are SGHNT and YYREEE (reference sequence). Here the CDR3 reads CASKSPGGQETQYF. In DNA, the CDR3 is TGTGCCAGCAAGTCCCCGGGAGGCCAAGAGACCCAGTACTTC.

This clonotype was seen many times. The CDR3 is CASSAPGQGFSPLHF. As DNA, the CDR3 is TGTGCCAGCAGCGCGCCGGGACAGGGTTTCTCACCCCTCCACTTT. V and J are TRBV7-9 and TRBJ1-6; 9 bases align to TRBD1. Germline CDR1 and CDR2: SEHNR and FQNEAQ (reference sequence). The CDR3 consists of 15 residues. V lost 5 bases and J lost 10; bases outside the gene matches: 9.

The table lists this clonotype with a few counts. J is TRBJ2-3 and V is TRBV29-1; 9 bases are shared with TRBD1. The CDR3 consists of 14 residues. Germline V gene sequence: CDR1 SQVTM, CDR2 ANQGSEA. The CDR3 sequence is CGTGGADSTDTQYF. Written as DNA, the CDR3 is TGCGGAACAGGGGGCGCGGATAGCACAGATACGCAGTATTTT.

This clonotype was seen repeatedly, ten times or more. The gene calls are TRBV6-1 and TRBJ2-1, with D possibly TRBD2 on 6 matching bases. CDR3 size: 16 residues. The germline CDR1 and CDR2 sequences are MNHNS and SASEGT. V was pared by 2 bases and J by 1 base, with 12 bases between. The CDR3 DNA sequence: TGTGCCAGCAGTGAACGGCTAGCGAAATCCTACAATGAGCAGTTCTTC. Translated, it gives CASSERLAKSYNEQFF.

This sequence joins TRBV29-1 and TRBJ2-3, with TRBD2 matching 8 bases. This CDR3 contains 16 residues. Germline loops: CDR1 SQVTM, CDR2 ANQGSEA. With 5 bases clipped from V and 0 bases from J, the junction kept 10 bases outside the gene matches. CDR3 protein: CSVPGGGVGSTDTQYF. The CDR3, as DNA: TGCAGCGTTCCGGGGGGGGGGGTAGGAAGCACAGATACGCAGTATTTT.

This clonotype showed up many times. The V and J genes are TRBV11-2 and TRBJ2-1; D may be TRBD1 or TRBD2 (5 bases each). There are 15 residues in the CDR3. The V gene lost 4 bases and the J gene lost 2 bases, with 12 bases spanning the gap. The V gene's germline CDR1 is SGHAT and CDR2 FQNNGV. CDR3 sequence reads: CASSYFGTTYNEQFF. The DNA for the CDR3 is TGTGCCAGCAGCTACTTCGGGACGACCTACAATGAGCAGTTCTTC.

This clonotype was counted only a few times. The gene calls are TRBV15 and TRBJ1-4; D ambiguous. CDR3 size: 15 residues. CDR1 and CDR2 from the germline V gene are LNHNV and YYDKDF (reference sequence). Trimming pared 5 bases from V and 0 bases from J, leaving 10 bases between. The CDR3 DNA reads as TGTGCCACCAGCTCAGGCTTCTCAACTAATGAAAAACTGTTTTTT. This translates into CATSSGFSTNEKLFF.

This clonotype was found many times. V and J are TRBV2 and TRBJ1-5; possibly TRBD1 for D (6 bases). Germline loops: CDR1 SNHLY, CDR2 FYNNEI. The V gene lost 7 bases and the J gene lost 3 bases, with 16 bases spanning the gap. The CDR3 has 15 amino acids. CDR3 residues: CASTLLGGPNQPQHF. The CDR3, as DNA: TGTGCCAGCACCTTATTGGGGGGCCCCAATCAGCCCCAGCATTTT.

The sample holds many counts of this clonotype. CDR3 residues: CSARSPGTGFSGRAFPTQYF. DNA of the CDR3: TGCAGTGCTAGATCCCCCGGGACAGGGTTTAGCGGGAGGGCCTTTCCCACGCAGTATTTT. The chain has TRBV20-1 and TRBJ2-3; TRBD2 aligns across 11 bases. Germline CDR1 DFQATT, CDR2 SNEGSKA (reference sequence). This CDR3 spans 20 amino acids. Trimming took 2 bases from V and 9 from J; bases not matched to a gene: 25.

This clonotype was found many times. V is TRBV28 and J is TRBJ2-3, with D possibly matching TRBD1 (6 bases). The V end lost 8 bases, the J end lost 2 bases, and 26 bases lay between the germline ends. Germline assignment: CDR1 MDHEN and CDR2 SYDVKM. This CDR3 contains 18 residues. The CDR3, as DNA: TGTGCCAGCTTTAAACAGGGCTTTACGATTTCTACCACAGATACGCAGTATTTT. Its translation is CASFKQGFTISTTDTQYF.

This clonotype appeared many times. V and J are TRBV7-2 and TRBJ2-2; D is undetermined. The CDR3 sequence is 12 residues long. The ends were cut back, 4 bases at V and 5 bases at J, with 5 bases in the middle. Germline V CDR1 and CDR2: SGHTA, FQGNSA. CDR3 residues: CASSSLTGELFF. CDR3 coding DNA: TGTGCCAGCAGCTCCTTAACCGGGGAGCTGTTTTTT.

In this sample, this clonotype turned up many times. This chain connects TRBV27 to TRBJ1-5; D might be TRBD1 (5 bases). V lost 7 bases, J lost 4 bases, and 17 bases lay in between. The CDR3 contains 15 residues. Germline V lookup: CDR1 MNHEY, CDR2 SMNVEV (reference sequence). CDR3 residues: CASKPIQGGNQPQHF. The CDR3 nucleotides are TGTGCCAGCAAGCCGATCCAGGGAGGTAATCAGCCCCAGCATTTT.

This clonotype has only a few counts. V and J are TRBV4-2 and TRBJ2-3; 7 nucleotides match TRBD2. V trimming: 1 base; J trimming: 4 bases; junction bases outside the gene matches: 8. The germline gives CDR1 LGHNA, CDR2 YNFKEQ. The CDR3 runs to 16 residues. The CDR3 is CASSQVGGRGPDTQYF. CDR3 DNA sequence: TGTGCCAGCAGCCAAGTGGGTGGGAGGGGACCAGATACGCAGTATTTT.

This clonotype was observed a few times. The chain combines TRBV11-2 with TRBJ1-5; unclear D gene. The CDR3 runs 15 residues. Germline values: CDR1 SGHAT, CDR2 FQNNGV. V lost 5 bases and J 1 base, leaving 12 bases between the germline ends. This chain's CDR3 is CASSPEGLSNQPQHF. The CDR3 DNA follows: TGTGCCAGCAGCCCCGAAGGTTTAAGCAATCAGCCCCAGCATTTT. Full variable domain (outside the CDR3, taken from reference TRBV11-2 and TRBJ1-5): EAGVAQSPRYKIIEKRQSVAFWCNPISGHATLYWYQQILGQGPKLLIQFQNNGVVDDSQLPKDRFSAERLKGVDSTLKIQPAKLEDSAVYLCASSPEGLSNQPQHFGDGTRLSIL.

The rearrangement joins TRBV30 to TRBJ2-5, with D maybe TRBD2 (5 bases). Trimming stripped 3 bases from V and 2 bases from J, with 13 bases between. From germline, CDR1 is GTSNPN and CDR2 SVGIG (reference sequence). This CDR3 contains 14 residues. In DNA form, the CDR3 reads TGTGCCTGGAGCAGTGGGAGCTGGCAAGAGACCCAGTACTTC. It translates to CAWSSGSWQETQYF. The variable domain in full, completed from reference TRBV30 and TRBJ2-5, reads SQTIHQWPATLVQPVGSPLSLECTVEGTSNPNLYWYRQAAGRGLQLLFYSVGIGQISSEVPQNLSASRPQDRQFILSSKKLLLSDSGFYLCAWSSGSWQETQYFGPGTRLLVL.

The chain couples TRBV7-9 to TRBJ2-1; perhaps TRBD2 as D (5 bases). Trimming pared 6 bases from V and 2 bases from J, leaving 14 bases between. The CDR3 contains 15 residues. Germline lookup yields CDR1 SEHNR and CDR2 FQNEAQ (reference sequence). DNA for the CDR3: TGTGCCAGCAGAAAAGAGGCGGGTACCTACAATGAGCAGTTCTTC. Its translation: CASRKEAGTYNEQFF.

This clonotype has a handful of counts. V usage is TRBV20-1 and J usage is TRBJ1-5; 7 nucleotides line up with TRBD1. The CDR3 consists of 13 residues. Looked up from germline, CDR1 is DFQATT and CDR2 is SNEGSKA (reference sequence). V shed 4 bases, J shed 1 base, and the junction held 1 base outside the gene matches. The CDR3 spells CSAKGQSNQPQHF. The CDR3 region has the DNA TGCAGTGCTAAGGGACAGAGCAATCAGCCCCAGCATTTT.

This clonotype was found many times. The rearrangement links TRBV6-1 to TRBJ2-2, with D perhaps TRBD1 (6 bases). This CDR3 has 14 residues. Trimming removed 6 bases from V and 5 bases from J, with 13 bases in between. Per germline, CDR1 MNHNS and CDR2 SASEGT. CDR3 DNA sequence: TGTGCCAGCAGCCACAAACAGGGAACCGGGGAGCTGTTTTTT. Its translation is CASSHKQGTGELFF.

At least ten counts were recorded for this clonotype. The gene calls are TRBV7-9 and TRBJ1-1; D gene unclear. This CDR3 has 14 amino acids. CDR1 and CDR2 (germline): SEHNR, FQNEAQ (reference sequence). Trimming removed 4 bases from V and 1 base from J, with 10 bases in between. The CDR3, as DNA: TGTGCCAGCAGCTCCCAATCATGGAACACTGAAGCTTTCTTT. This encodes CASSSQSWNTEAFF.

This clonotype was seen more than once but under ten times. The rearrangement uses TRBV5-1 and TRBJ1-2; 7 bases are a match to TRBD1. The CDR3 is 14 residues long. Germline trimming cut 4 bases from V and 6 bases from J; bases unmatched to any gene: 9. Looked up from germline, CDR1 is SGHRS and CDR2 is YFSETQ. The CDR3, as DNA: TGCGCCAGCAGCCTCGGGGACAGAGAGGATGGCTACACCTTC. It specifies CASSLGDREDGYTF.

In its sample, this clonotype was seen many times. The chain combines TRBV5-1 with TRBJ2-2; D ambiguous. Trimming took 7 bases from V and 3 from J, leaving 7 bases between them. Looked up from germline, CDR1 is SGHRS and CDR2 is YFSETQ. The CDR3 runs to 12 residues. The CDR3 coding sequence is TGCGCCAGCTTGGAAGACACCGGGGAGCTGTTTTTT. Encoded protein: CASLEDTGELFF.

This rearrangement joins TRBV20-1 to TRBJ2-3; 9 bases align to TRBD1. Germline V gives CDR1 DFQATT, CDR2 SNEGSKA (reference sequence). The CDR3 covers 15 residues. The ends lost 6 bases at V and 2 bases at J; junction bases unmatched: 9. CDR3 protein: CSAPRDRDNTDTQYF. The DNA of the CDR3 is TGCAGTGCCCCCCGGGACAGGGACAACACAGATACGCAGTATTTT.

As to this clonotype: One end of the junction is discordant with germline, which a read error may explain. The rearrangement uses TRBV12-3 or TRBV12-4 and TRBJ2-1; D is undetermined. The CDR3 runs to 11 residues. CDR3 amino acids: CASGLSSRTFF. CDR3 in DNA: TGTGCCAGCGGTTTAAGCAGTCGAACGTTCTTC.

This clonotype has a handful of counts. This chain uses TRBV7-6 with TRBJ2-1, with 13 bases lining up with TRBD2. The CDR3 has 16 amino acids. Germline values: CDR1 SGHVS, CDR2 FNYEAQ. V lost 5 bases, J lost 4 bases, and 5 bases stayed unmatched. The CDR3 sequence: CASSPRGLAGYNEQFF. The CDR3 coding sequence is TGTGCCAGCAGCCCAAGGGGACTAGCGGGGTACAATGAGCAGTTCTTC.

Comment on this clonotype: This may be a read error, as it is one base from a much larger clone. The CDR3 ends on some other residue instead of the conserved phenylalanine or tryptophan, so this is likely a read error. The genes are TRBV20-1 and TRBJ2-3, with 9 bases matching TRBD2. CDR1 DFQATT and CDR2 SNEGSKA come from the germline V gene (reference sequence). V lost 3 bases and J lost 3; bases outside the gene matches: 16. This CDR3 contains 18 residues. CDR3 nucleotides: TGCAGTGCTAGCCCGGTGGGGTTGGGACTAGCTAAGACAGATACGCAGTATTTA. Its translation: CSASPVGLGLAKTDTQYL.

This clonotype was seen at least ten times. V is TRBV27 and J is TRBJ2-7; perhaps D is TRBD1 or TRBD2 (5 bases each). The CDR3 sequence is 16 residues long. V dropped 5 bases and J dropped 0 bases, with 17 bases sitting between them. CDR1 is MNHEY, CDR2 SMNVEV, per germline (reference sequence). The CDR3 region has the DNA TGTGCCAGCAGTGATGACGGGGCAGGGAGCTCCTACGAGCAGTACTTC. It translates to CASSDDGAGSSYEQYF.

This clonotype has at least ten counts. The chain couples TRBV10-3 to TRBJ1-1; D gene ambiguous. From germline, CDR1 is ENHRY and CDR2 SYGVKD. V lost 3 bases and J lost 0, with 17 bases in between. CDR3 length: 17 residues. CDR3 region: CAISDPGWVGLNTEAFF. The CDR3 DNA sequence: TGTGCCATCAGTGACCCCGGTTGGGTAGGTTTGAACACTGAAGCTTTCTTT.

This clonotype was detected many times. This chain joins TRBV10-3 and TRBJ1-1, with no clear D. The CDR3 is 14 amino acids. CDR1 and CDR2 (germline): ENHRY, SYGVKD. The V gene lost 11 bases and the J gene lost 1 base, with 17 bases spanning the gap. CDR3: CASQAPSRNTEAFF. CDR3 sequence (DNA): TGTGCCTCCCAAGCCCCTAGCAGGAACACTGAAGCTTTCTTT.